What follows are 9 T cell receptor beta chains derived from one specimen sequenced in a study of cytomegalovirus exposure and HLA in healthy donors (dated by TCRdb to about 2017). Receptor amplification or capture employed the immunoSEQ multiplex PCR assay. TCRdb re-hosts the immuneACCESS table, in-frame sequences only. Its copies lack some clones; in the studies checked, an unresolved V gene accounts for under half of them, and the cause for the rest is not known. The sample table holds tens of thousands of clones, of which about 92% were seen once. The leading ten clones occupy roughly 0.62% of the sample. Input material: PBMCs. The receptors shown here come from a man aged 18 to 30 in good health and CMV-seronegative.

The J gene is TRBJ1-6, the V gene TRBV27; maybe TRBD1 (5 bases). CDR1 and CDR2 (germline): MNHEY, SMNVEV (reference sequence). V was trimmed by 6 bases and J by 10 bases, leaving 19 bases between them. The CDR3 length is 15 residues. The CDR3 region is CASRRKPTGDSPLHF. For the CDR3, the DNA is TGTGCCAGCAGACGGAAGCCTACAGGAGACTCACCCCTCCACTTT.

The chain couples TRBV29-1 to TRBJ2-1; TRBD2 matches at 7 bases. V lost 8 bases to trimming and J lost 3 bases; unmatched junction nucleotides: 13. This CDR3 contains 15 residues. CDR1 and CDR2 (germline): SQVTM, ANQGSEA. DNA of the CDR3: TGCAGCCCCCCCGTTCCGGGGGGTATCTACAATGAGCAGTTCTTC. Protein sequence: CSPPVPGGIYNEQFF.

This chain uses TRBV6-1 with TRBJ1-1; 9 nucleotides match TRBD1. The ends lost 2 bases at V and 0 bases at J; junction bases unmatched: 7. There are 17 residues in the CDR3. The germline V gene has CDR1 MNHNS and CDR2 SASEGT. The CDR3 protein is CASSEINRGLLNTEAFF. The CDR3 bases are TGTGCCAGCAGTGAAATCAACAGGGGGCTACTGAACACTGAAGCTTTCTTT.

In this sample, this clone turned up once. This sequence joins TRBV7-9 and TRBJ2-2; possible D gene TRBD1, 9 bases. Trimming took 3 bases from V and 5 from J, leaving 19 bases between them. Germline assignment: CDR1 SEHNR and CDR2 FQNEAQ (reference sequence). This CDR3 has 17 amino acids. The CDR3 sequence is CASSFPGGDRVTGELFF. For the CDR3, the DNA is TGTGCCAGCAGCTTTCCCGGGGGGGACAGGGTGACCGGGGAGCTGTTTTTT.

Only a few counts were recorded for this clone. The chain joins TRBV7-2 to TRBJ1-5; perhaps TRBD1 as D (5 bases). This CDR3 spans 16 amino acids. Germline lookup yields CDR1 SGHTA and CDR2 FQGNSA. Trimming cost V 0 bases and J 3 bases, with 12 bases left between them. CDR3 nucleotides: TGTGCCAGCAGCTTAGCATCTTCCAGGGACAATCAGCCCCAGCATTTT. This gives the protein CASSLASSRDNQPQHF.

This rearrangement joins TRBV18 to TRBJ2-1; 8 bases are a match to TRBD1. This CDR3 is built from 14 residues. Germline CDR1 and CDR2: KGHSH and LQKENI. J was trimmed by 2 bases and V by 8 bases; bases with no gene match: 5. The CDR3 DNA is TGTGCCAGCGGACAGGGTTCCCCCTACAATGAGCAGTTCTTC. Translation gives CASGQGSPYNEQFF.

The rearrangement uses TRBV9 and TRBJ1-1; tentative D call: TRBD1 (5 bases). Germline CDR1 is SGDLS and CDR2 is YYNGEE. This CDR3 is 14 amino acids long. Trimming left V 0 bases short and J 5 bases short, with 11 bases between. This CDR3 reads CASSVDAGETEAFF. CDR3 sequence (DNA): TGTGCCAGCAGCGTAGATGCGGGGGAAACTGAAGCTTTCTTT. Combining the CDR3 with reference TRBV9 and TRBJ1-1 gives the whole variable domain DSGVTQTPKHLITATGQRVTLRCSPRSGDLSVYWYQQSLDQGLQFLIQYYNGEERAKGNILERFSAQQFPDLHSELNLSSLELGDSALYFCASSVDAGETEAFFGQGTRLTVV.

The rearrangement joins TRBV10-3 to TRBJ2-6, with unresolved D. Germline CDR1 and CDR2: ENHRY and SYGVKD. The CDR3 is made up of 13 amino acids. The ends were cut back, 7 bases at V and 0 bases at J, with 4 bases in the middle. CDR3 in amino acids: CAITGSGANVLTF. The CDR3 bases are TGTGCCATCACCGGCTCTGGGGCCAACGTCCTGACTTTC.

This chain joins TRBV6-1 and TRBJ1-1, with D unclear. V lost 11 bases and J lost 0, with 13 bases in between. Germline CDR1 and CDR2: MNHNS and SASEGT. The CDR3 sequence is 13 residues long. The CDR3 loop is CACGKILNTEAFF. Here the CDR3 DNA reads TGTGCCTGCGGGAAAATATTGAACACTGAAGCTTTCTTT.